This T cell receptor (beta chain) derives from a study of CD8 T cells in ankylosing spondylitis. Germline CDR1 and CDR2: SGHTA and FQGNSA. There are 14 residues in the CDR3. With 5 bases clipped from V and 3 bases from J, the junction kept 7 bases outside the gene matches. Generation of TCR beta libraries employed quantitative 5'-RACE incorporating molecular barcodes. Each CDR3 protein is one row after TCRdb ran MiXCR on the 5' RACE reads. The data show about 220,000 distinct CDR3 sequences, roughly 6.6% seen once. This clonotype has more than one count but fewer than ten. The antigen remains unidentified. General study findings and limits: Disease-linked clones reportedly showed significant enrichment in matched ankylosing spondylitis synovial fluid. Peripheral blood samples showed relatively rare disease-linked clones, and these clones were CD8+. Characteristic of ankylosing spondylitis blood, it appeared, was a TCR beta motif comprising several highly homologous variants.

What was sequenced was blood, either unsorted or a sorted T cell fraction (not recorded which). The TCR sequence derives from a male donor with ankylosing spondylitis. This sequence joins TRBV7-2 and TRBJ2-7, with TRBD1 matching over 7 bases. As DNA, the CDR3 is TGTGCCAGCAGCGTGATGACAGGGTTCTACGAGCAGTACTTC. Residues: CASSVMTGFYEQYF.